The 25 T cell receptor beta chains in this list originate from one sample, sequenced in a study of spatial heterogeneity in lung cancer. Overall study results and limits: Counts that tracked tumor mutation counts were those of expanded intratumoral alpha and beta TCRs.

TCRdb re-derived calls from the 5' RACE reads in MiXCR, one entry per CDR3 protein. The data show fewer than 8,500 distinct CDR3 sequences, with approximately 7% seen just once and 15% to 20% held by the top ten. These receptors' antigens are unknown. The sample's time point: sample taken at primary tumor resection. The sequencing used lung tumor tissue, collected at surgery. The receptors stem from a female donor with early-stage non-small cell lung cancer.

By frequency in the sample, this clonotype is medium-sized. With the library built for alpha chains, this beta chain is off target and its frequency is not meaningful. The V and J genes are TRBV6-2 or TRBV6-3 and TRBJ2-5; the D gene is possibly TRBD1 (6 bases). The CDR3 spans 14 residues. V was cut by 4 bases and J by 7 bases, with 16 bases left in between. The germline V gene has CDR1 MNHEY and CDR2 SVGEGT. The CDR3 DNA reads as TGTGCCAGCAGTTCAACAGGGTCCTGGGGGACCCAGTACTTC. Protein: CASSSTGSWGTQYF.

This clonotype was seen at least ten times. This beta chain was picked up by a library intended for alpha chains and is off target, so its count carries little meaning. The V and J genes are TRBV29-1 and TRBJ1-1; 9 bases agree with TRBD1. This CDR3 comprises 12 residues. CDR1 and CDR2 (germline): SQVTM, ANQGSEA. Trimming took 6 bases from V and 6 from J; bases not matched to a gene: 5. The DNA of the CDR3 is TGCAGCGTGGGGGACAGGGACGCTGAAGCTTTCTTT. Its protein is CSVGDRDAEAFF.

This clonotype is deemed medium-sized. With the library built for alpha chains, this beta chain is off target and its frequency is not meaningful. This chain uses TRBV20-1 with TRBJ1-6, with D unresolved. Trimming took 3 bases from V and 2 from J, leaving 14 bases between them. The CDR3 length is 16 residues. Germline V CDR1 and CDR2: DFQATT, SNEGSKA (reference sequence). The CDR3 DNA sequence: TGCAGTGCTAGCTCGAGCGTTAGGGCCTATAATTCACCCCTCCACTTT. It encodes CSASSSVRAYNSPLHF.

This clonotype was counted many times. Because this beta chain is a stray read in a library intended to capture alpha chains, its abundance should not be given much weight. V is TRBV27 and J is TRBJ2-5, with D uncertain. CDR1 and CDR2 (germline): MNHEY, SMNVEV (reference sequence). The V end lost 3 bases, the J end lost 2 bases, and 10 bases lay between the germline ends. The CDR3 runs 14 residues. The CDR3 is CASSFPPVQETQYF. DNA for the CDR3: TGTGCCAGCAGTTTTCCCCCCGTTCAAGAGACCCAGTACTTC.

This clonotype qualifies as medium-sized. This beta chain lies outside the target of a library built for alpha chains; its clone size means little. V is TRBV6-6 and J is TRBJ2-6; D is unclear. Germline loops: CDR1 MNHNY, CDR2 SVGAGI (reference sequence). V lost 2 bases, J lost 0 bases, and 8 bases lay in between. The CDR3 contains 16 residues. CDR3 protein: CASSYGFSSGANVLTF. The CDR3 bases are TGTGCCAGCAGTTACGGCTTTAGCTCTGGGGCCAACGTCCTGACTTTC.

This clonotype was picked up many times. Within a library made for alpha chains, this beta chain is off target, and its count is uninformative. Written as DNA, the CDR3 is TGCAGTGCTAAGGGACTAGCGGCTAGCACAGATACGCAGTATTTT. This codes for CSAKGLAASTDTQYF. The chain couples TRBV20-1 to TRBJ2-3; 11 nucleotides line up with TRBD2. The CDR3 consists of 15 residues. CDR1 is DFQATT and CDR2 is SNEGSKA in the germline V gene (reference sequence). J gave up 0 bases and V 4 bases, and 3 bases lay outside the gene matches.

In this sample, this clonotype turned up many times. This beta chain lies outside the target of a library built for alpha chains; its clone size means little. V gene TRBV7-9 combines with J gene TRBJ1-4; D perhaps matches TRBD1 (6 bases). The germline V gene has CDR1 SEHNR and CDR2 FQNEAQ (reference sequence). This CDR3 has 11 amino acids. The V and J ends lost 5 bases and 13 bases respectively, with 11 bases between them. CDR3 region: CASSPDSRLFF. Here the CDR3 DNA reads TGTGCCAGCAGCCCGGACAGCAGACTGTTTTTT.

This clonotype was picked up a small number of times. For a library built for alpha chains, this beta chain is a stray read; little rests on its size. V gene TRBV12-3 or TRBV12-4 combines with J gene TRBJ2-1, with D tentatively TRBD1 (8 bases). Trimming shortened V by 9 bases and J by 7 bases, and 22 bases separated the two germline ends. There are 15 residues in the CDR3. CDR3 loop: CASTRGRELGNEQFF. The CDR3 bases are TGTGCCAGTACCAGGGGGCGGGAGTTGGGGAATGAGCAGTTCTTC.

This clonotype counts as large. This beta chain is a stray sequence in a library constructed for alpha chains; its clone size is not meaningful. The J gene is TRBJ2-5, the V gene TRBV11-2; TRBD1 might be the D (5 bases). Germline V gene lookup returns CDR1 SGHAT and CDR2 FQNNGV. The germline V and J ends were trimmed by 5 bases and 2 bases, with 12 bases remaining between them. The CDR3 length is 14 residues. The CDR3 is CASSRGHLQETQYF. The CDR3 region has the DNA TGTGCCAGCAGCCGAGGACACCTACAAGAGACCCAGTACTTC. Drawing the rest from reference TRBV11-2 and TRBJ2-5, the complete variable domain is EAGVAQSPRYKIIEKRQSVAFWCNPISGHATLYWYQQILGQGPKLLIQFQNNGVVDDSQLPKDRFSAERLKGVDSTLKIQPAKLEDSAVYLCASSRGHLQETQYFGPGTRLLVL.

This clonotype has ten or more counts. Within a library made for alpha chains, this beta chain is off target, and its count is uninformative. This chain links TRBV11-2 with TRBJ1-6; no clear D. Trimming removed 0 bases at V and 9 bases at J, with 6 bases between. Germline values: CDR1 SGHAT, CDR2 FQNNGV. CDR3 length: 13 amino acids. The CDR3 region has the DNA TGTGCCAGCAGCTTAGAAAGAGTTTCACCCCTCCACTTT. Translating it yields CASSLERVSPLHF.

This clonotype was recorded at least ten times. This beta chain appears as a stray read in a library generated for alpha chains; its size is not informative. The chain links TRBV5-1 to TRBJ2-5; D is unresolved. The CDR3 loop spans 13 amino acids. The germline V gene encodes CDR1 SGHRS and CDR2 YFSETQ. Trimming took off 0 bases at V and 5 bases at J, with 8 bases between the two ends. The CDR3: CASSLGAAETQYF. The CDR3 DNA reads TGCGCCAGCAGCTTGGGAGCTGCGGAGACCCAGTACTTC.

As to this clonotype: A library made for alpha chains picked up this beta chain off target, so its size means little. The chain employs TRBV5-1 and TRBJ2-6; D may be TRBD1 (6 bases). Deletions cut 4 bases from V and 0 bases from J, with 11 bases between. The CDR3 is 16 amino acids. Germline V CDR1 and CDR2: SGHRS, YFSETQ. The CDR3 region has the DNA TGCGCCAGCAGCCAAGGACAGAGCTCTGGGGCCAACGTCCTGACTTTC. Its translation is CASSQGQSSGANVLTF.

In this sample, this clonotype is medium-sized. As an off-target read in a library built for alpha chains, this beta chain has a frequency of little significance. V is TRBV6-6 and J is TRBJ1-4, with 7 bases that match TRBD1. The CDR3 length is 14 residues. V trimming: 5 bases; J trimming: 7 bases; junction bases outside the gene matches: 7. Germline loops: CDR1 MNHNY, CDR2 SVGAGI (reference sequence). The CDR3: CASSLQGEGEKLFF. DNA of the CDR3: TGTGCCAGCAGTCTTCAGGGGGAAGGTGAAAAACTGTTTTTT.

Relative to its sample, this clonotype is medium-sized. A library prepared for alpha chains yielded this beta chain as an off-target read; its size is of little meaning. CDR3 in amino acids: CASSLRSGREQFF. The CDR3 DNA follows: TGTGCCAGCAGCTTAAGGTCAGGGCGGGAGCAGTTCTTC. V and J are TRBV11-3 and TRBJ2-1; D might be TRBD1 (5 bases). Looked up from germline, CDR1 is SGHNT and CDR2 is YENEEA. The CDR3 length is 13 residues. V was shortened by 2 bases and J by 10 bases, with 12 bases between the two germline ends.

This clonotype appeared many times. A library made for alpha chains picked up this beta chain off target, so its size means little. The rearrangement joins TRBV5-1 to TRBJ1-1, with D possibly TRBD1 on 5 matching bases. CDR3 size: 15 residues. Per the germline V gene, CDR1 is SGHRS and CDR2 is YFSETQ. V lost 4 bases, J lost 6 bases, and 19 bases lay in between. The CDR3 reads CASSPSFGGGSEAFF. In DNA form, the CDR3 reads TGCGCCAGCAGCCCCTCGTTCGGGGGGGGGTCTGAAGCTTTCTTT. The full variable domain, in which reference TRBV5-1 and TRBJ1-1 provide the parts outside the CDR3, is KAGVTQTPRYLIKTRGQQVTLSCSPISGHRSVSWYQQTPGQGLQFLFEYFSETQRNKGNFPGRFSGRQFSNSRSEMNVSTLELGDSALYLCASSPSFGGGSEAFFGQGTRLTVV.

This clonotype is judged medium-sized. Within a library made for alpha chains, this beta chain is off target, and its count is uninformative. CDR3: CASSVVGNTGELFF. In DNA form, the CDR3 reads TGTGCCAGCAGCGTAGTAGGGAACACCGGGGAGCTGTTTTTT. This chain joins TRBV9 and TRBJ2-2; D uncertain. Germline values: CDR1 SGDLS, CDR2 YYNGEE. V lost 0 bases and J lost 1, with 4 bases in between. This CDR3 has 14 amino acids. The full variable domain, rest sourced from reference TRBV9 and TRBJ2-2, is DSGVTQTPKHLITATGQRVTLRCSPRSGDLSVYWYQQSLDQGLQFLIQYYNGEERAKGNILERFSAQQFPDLHSELNLSSLELGDSALYFCASSVVGNTGELFFGEGSRLTVL.

Within the sample, this clonotype is medium-sized. Since the library was made to target alpha chains, this beta chain is a stray read and its abundance is not meaningful. This chain connects TRBV5-1 to TRBJ2-1; 8 bases align to TRBD2. The CDR3 covers 14 residues. With V trimmed by 4 bases and J by 4 bases, 4 bases remained unmatched. Germline CDR1 SGHRS, CDR2 YFSETQ. CDR3 amino acids: CASSLSGNYNEQFF. CDR3 nucleotides: TGCGCCAGCAGCCTTAGCGGGAATTACAATGAGCAGTTCTTC. Combining the CDR3 with reference TRBV5-1 and TRBJ2-1 gives the whole variable domain KAGVTQTPRYLIKTRGQQVTLSCSPISGHRSVSWYQQTPGQGLQFLFEYFSETQRNKGNFPGRFSGRQFSNSRSEMNVSTLELGDSALYLCASSLSGNYNEQFFGPGTRLTVL.

By sample fraction, this clonotype is medium-sized (0.01 to 0.1%). This beta chain is off target for a library built for alpha chains, so its abundance means little. The CDR3 loop is CASSKGLAGAPYNEQFF. CDR3 in DNA: TGTGCCAGCAGCAAGGGACTAGCGGGAGCCCCCTACAATGAGCAGTTCTTC. The V gene is TRBV13, the J gene TRBJ2-1, with TRBD2 matching over 14 bases. The V segment lost 5 bases and the J segment 2 bases; nucleotides outside the gene matches: 5. Germline V gene lookup returns CDR1 PRHDT and CDR2 FYEKMQ (reference sequence). The CDR3 length is 17 residues.

This clonotype was detected ten times or more. With the library built for alpha chains, this beta chain is off target and its frequency is not meaningful. This chain connects TRBV20-1 to TRBJ2-2; the match to TRBD2 covers 15 bases. V trimming: 3 bases; J trimming: 3 bases; junction bases outside the gene matches: 8. The CDR3 totals 18 residues. Germline CDR1 is DFQATT and CDR2 is SNEGSKA (reference sequence). CDR3 in DNA: TGCAGTGCTAGCCCATTAGGACTAGCGGGAGGGTACACCGGGGAGCTGTTTTTT. Translated: CSASPLGLAGGYTGELFF.

This clonotype ranks as large. This beta chain came through as a stray read in a library set up for alpha chains, and its size says little. V and J are TRBV20-1 and TRBJ1-2; D call uncertain. The CDR3 loop spans 15 amino acids. CDR1 and CDR2 (germline): DFQATT, SNEGSKA (reference sequence). V dropped 0 bases and J dropped 0 bases, with 11 bases sitting between them. CDR3: CSARDRTDANYGYTF. As DNA, the CDR3 is TGCAGTGCTAGAGATCGGACGGATGCTAACTATGGCTACACCTTC.

This clonotype was picked up many times. Since it is a stray read in a library aimed at alpha chains, this beta chain has a size that is not meaningful. The genes are TRBV6-2 or TRBV6-3 and TRBJ2-2, with D perhaps matching TRBD1 (5 bases). CDR3 length: 15 residues. V lost 4 bases and J 1 base, leaving 10 bases between the germline ends. From germline, CDR1 is MNHEY and CDR2 SVGEGT. CDR3 sequence: CASSLPDRNTGELFF. CDR3 DNA: TGTGCCAGCAGTTTGCCAGACAGGAACACCGGGGAGCTGTTTTTT.

At least ten counts were recorded for this clonotype. This beta chain is an off-target read within a library intended for alpha chains, so its frequency means little. The rearrangement joins TRBV5-1 to TRBJ2-2, with TRBD1 matching over 7 bases. The junction had 4 bases not matched to a gene; V was cut back by 2 bases and J by 0 bases. Germline CDR1 and CDR2: SGHRS and YFSETQ. The CDR3 consists of 16 residues. CDR3 bases: TGCGCCAGCAGCTTCGCCGGGACAGCGAACACCGGGGAGCTGTTTTTT. Its translation: CASSFAGTANTGELFF.

This clonotype is termed medium-sized. The library was designed around alpha chains, so this beta chain is a stray read whose abundance carries little weight. The V and J genes are TRBV29-1 and TRBJ1-5, with D unclear. This CDR3 contains 13 residues. V lost 5 bases and J lost 5, with 13 bases in between. CDR1 is SQVTM, CDR2 ANQGSEA, per germline. In DNA form, the CDR3 reads TGCAGCGTTTCGGGCCAGTCGGATCAGCCCCAGCATTTT. This encodes CSVSGQSDQPQHF.

By its share, this clonotype is medium-sized. This beta chain was picked up by a library intended for alpha chains and is off target, so its count carries little meaning. The chain links TRBV5-4 to TRBJ2-2; 8 nucleotides match TRBD2. Germline V gene sequence: CDR1 SGHNT, CDR2 YYREEE (reference sequence). The CDR3 consists of 16 residues. After removal of 4 bases from V and 4 bases from J, the junction contained 9 bases not matched to a gene. The CDR3 DNA is TGTGCCAGCAGCCGAGGGGGTAGCGGGGCCACCGGGGAGCTGTTTTTT. Protein product: CASSRGGSGATGELFF.

This clonotype was seen ten or more times. Little can be read into the size of this beta chain, an off-target read in a library designed for alpha chains. The V and J genes are TRBV5-1 and TRBJ1-4; TRBD1 matches 11 bases. There are 17 residues in the CDR3. V gave up 4 bases and J gave up 0 bases; unmatched junction bases: 5. Germline CDR1 and CDR2: SGHRS and YFSETQ. The CDR3 region is CASSLGQGEATNEKLFF. The CDR3 DNA is TGCGCCAGCAGCCTGGGACAGGGGGAGGCAACTAATGAAAAACTGTTTTTT.